This record covers a single T cell receptor beta chain. The time point was: peripheral blood 6 weeks after treatment start. Disease in patients was locally advanced or metastatic urothelial carcinoma. Each patient contributed between 1 and 8 total time points of blood mononuclear cells, pretreatment and during treatment. The CDR3 runs 14 residues. The V and J ends lost 2 bases and 4 bases respectively, with 13 bases between them. Germline V gives CDR1 SGHNT, CDR2 YYREEE (reference sequence). The sample is drawn from a study of PD-L1 blockade in urothelial cancer. For the study at large: Atezolizumab, begun by patients around 2014, was given at 1,200 mg intravenously every 3 weeks. Investigators checked blood 3 weeks (second dose) and 6 weeks after treatment start.

Generated by immunoSEQ multiplex PCR, the TCRdb table keeps only in-frame clones and is missing some. Here the sample spans about 120,000 clones, roughly 86% being singletons. This material consisted of PBMCs, taken around atezolizumab (anti-PD-L1) treatment. This TCR was sampled from a man aged 50-60 years with urothelial cancer. The chain carries TRBV5-4 and TRBJ2-7; TRBD1 might be the D (6 bases). The DNA for the CDR3 is TGTGCCAGCAGCTTTAAGGGGGTATCTTACGAGCAGTACTTC. Translating it yields CASSFKGVSYEQYF. Combining the CDR3 with reference TRBV5-4 and TRBJ2-7 gives the whole variable domain ETGVTQSPTHLIKTRGQQVTLRCSSQSGHNTVSWYQQALGQGPQFIFQYYREEENGRGNFPPRFSGLQFPNYSSELNVNALELDDSALYLCASSFKGVSYEQYFGPGTRLTVT.